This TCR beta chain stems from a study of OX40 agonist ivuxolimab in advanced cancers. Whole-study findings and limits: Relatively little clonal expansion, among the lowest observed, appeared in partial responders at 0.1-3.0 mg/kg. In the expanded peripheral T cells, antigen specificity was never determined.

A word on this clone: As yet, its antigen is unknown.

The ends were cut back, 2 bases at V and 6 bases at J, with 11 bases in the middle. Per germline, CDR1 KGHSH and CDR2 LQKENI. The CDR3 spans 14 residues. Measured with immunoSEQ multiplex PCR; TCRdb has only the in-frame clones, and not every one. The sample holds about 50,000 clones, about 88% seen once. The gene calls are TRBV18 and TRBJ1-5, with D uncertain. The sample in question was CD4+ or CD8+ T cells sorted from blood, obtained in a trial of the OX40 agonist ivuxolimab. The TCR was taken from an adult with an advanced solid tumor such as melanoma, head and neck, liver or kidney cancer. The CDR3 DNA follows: TGTGCCAGCTCACCAGGCACGGGGATTCAGCCCCAGCATTTT. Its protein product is CASSPGTGIQPQHF.